This TCR beta chain came from a study of post-analysis software for immune sequencing data (dated by TCRdb to between 2015 and 2016). For the study in its entirety: Recorded disease courses included relapsing-remitting, secondary progressive and progressive-relapsing multiple sclerosis, with some patients lacking subtype annotation. The multiple sclerosis patient repertoires were compared with 11 previously published healthy control repertoires from donors aged roughly 6 to 27 years. A subset of samples was prepared in parallel using single-end sample barcoding, then pooled and co-amplified after Illumina adapter ligation. What the study reported, not specific to this receptor: Multiple sclerosis patients had significantly lower normalized Chao1 diversity than controls, a result that suggests substantial peripheral T-cell clonal expansion. The multiple sclerosis patient group was slightly younger than the control group. Strong co-clustering of samples prepared in the same batch was shown by direct clustering with F measure, prompting a batch-effect correction.

This clonotype appeared a few times. The specificity of this receptor is unknown. No clone much larger than this one lies a single base away; base qualities are absent. Preparation of the library involved PCR. TCRdb lists the instrument as Illumina HiSeq 2500. To reduce PCR and sequencing biases, unique molecular identifiers were incorporated into the TCR beta cDNA libraries. Roughly 500,000 cDNA molecules were obtained per 1 to 10 million input T cells, so each molecule approximated one T cell. The patient libraries were prepared and sequenced with the same protocol used for the earlier healthy control dataset. Samples belonging to the same batch were prepared together, multiplexed and sequenced on a shared HiSeq lane. The authors' pipeline ran thus. Raw barcoded reads were processed with MIGEC, discarding single-read molecular identifier groups before consensus assembly and CDR3 extraction. VDJtools was used for post-analysis of the clonotype tables, and diversity was normalized by down-sampling every dataset to the size of the smallest sample. To correct batch-related cross-sample contamination, repertoire overlap clustering matched CDR3 amino acid sequences but not nucleotide sequences. TCRdb passed the public sequencing reads through fastp at Q25 and MiXCR, retaining productive beta sequences. Rows merge per CDR3 protein into single entries with the most common DNA and genes. The V and J calls, along with clone size, are taken from TCRdb and not from the paper's own processing. Across this sample there are approximately 660,000 distinct CDR3 sequences, with approximately 60% seen only once. The ten most abundant clones make up approximately 11% of the sample.

TCR beta repertoires were profiled from peripheral blood of 13 young patients with multiple sclerosis to demonstrate the VDJtools post-analysis software. The multiple sclerosis patients were children and adolescents ranging in age from roughly 6 to 15 years. The receptor comes from a girl aged 2-9 years with multiple sclerosis. Sequencing was carried out using blood.

The nucleotide sequence reads as follows: TGTGCCAGCAGTGACAACGGTCTCGGCTACACCTTC. This encodes CASSDNGLGYTF. The chain was built from TRBV6-4 and TRBJ1-2; the D gene assignment is ambiguous. V was cut back by 2 bases and J by 8 bases, leaving a gap of 9 bases between them. The CDR3 measures 12 amino acids from cysteine to phenylalanine. CDR3 DNA is the only sequence kept; it has 36 bases, read in frame from the first base. CDR1 and CDR2, per the germline V gene, are MRHNA and SNTAGT.